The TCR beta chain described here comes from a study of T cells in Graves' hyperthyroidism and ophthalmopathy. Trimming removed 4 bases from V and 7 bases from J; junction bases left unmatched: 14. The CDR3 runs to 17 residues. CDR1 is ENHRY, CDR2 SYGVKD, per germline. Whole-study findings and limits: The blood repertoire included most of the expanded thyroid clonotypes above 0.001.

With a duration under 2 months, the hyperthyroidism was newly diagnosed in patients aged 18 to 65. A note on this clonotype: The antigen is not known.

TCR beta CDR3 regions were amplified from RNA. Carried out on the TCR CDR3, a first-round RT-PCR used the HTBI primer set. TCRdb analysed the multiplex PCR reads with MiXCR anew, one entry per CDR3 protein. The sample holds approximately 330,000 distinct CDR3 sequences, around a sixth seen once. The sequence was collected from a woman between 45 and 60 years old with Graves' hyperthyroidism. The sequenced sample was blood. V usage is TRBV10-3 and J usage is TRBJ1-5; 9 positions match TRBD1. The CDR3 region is CAISGTLTGGDNQPQHF. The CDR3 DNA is TGTGCCATCAGTGGGACTCTGACAGGGGGAGATAACCAGCCCCAGCATTTT.